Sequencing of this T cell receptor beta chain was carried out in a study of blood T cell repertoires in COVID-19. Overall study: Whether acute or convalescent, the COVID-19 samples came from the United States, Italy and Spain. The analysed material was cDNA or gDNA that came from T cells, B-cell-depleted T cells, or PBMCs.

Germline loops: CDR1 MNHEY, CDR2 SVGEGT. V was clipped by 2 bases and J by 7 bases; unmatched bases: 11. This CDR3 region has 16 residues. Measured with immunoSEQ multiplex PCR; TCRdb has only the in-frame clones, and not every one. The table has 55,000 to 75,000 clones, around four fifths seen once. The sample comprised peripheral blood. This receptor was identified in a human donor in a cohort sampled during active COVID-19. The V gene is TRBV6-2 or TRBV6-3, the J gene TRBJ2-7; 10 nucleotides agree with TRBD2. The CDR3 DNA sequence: TGTGCCAGCAGTTACCCCCTAGCGGGGGCACCAGGGGAGCAGTACTTC. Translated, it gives CASSYPLAGAPGEQYF.